This T cell receptor beta chain is drawn from a study of blood T cell repertoires in COVID-19. Whole-study context: T cells, B-cell-depleted T cells, or PBMCs supplied cDNA or gDNA.

Authors' methods: Counts of nucleated cells, estimated from reference gene primer amplification, were obtained. Sequencing used immunoSEQ multiplex PCR; TCRdb keeps in-frame clones, though not all of them. The V and J calls and the clone size are those of that table, but D and trimming were determined from the DNA. The table includes 26,000 or so clones, around 87% detected once. The CDR3 has 13 amino acids. Germline V gene data show CDR1 as MDHEN and CDR2 as SYDVKM. Trimming shortened V by 6 bases and J by 4 bases, and 9 bases separated the two germline ends. The genes are TRBV28 and TRBJ1-4; the D is unclear. The TCR originated in a human donor in a cohort sampled during active COVID-19. The donor label of this sample is uncertain. Sequencing was carried out using peripheral blood. CDR3 sequence (DNA): TGTGCCAGCAGGCGGGGTATTAATGAAAAACTGTTTTTT. This gives the protein CASRRGINEKLFF.